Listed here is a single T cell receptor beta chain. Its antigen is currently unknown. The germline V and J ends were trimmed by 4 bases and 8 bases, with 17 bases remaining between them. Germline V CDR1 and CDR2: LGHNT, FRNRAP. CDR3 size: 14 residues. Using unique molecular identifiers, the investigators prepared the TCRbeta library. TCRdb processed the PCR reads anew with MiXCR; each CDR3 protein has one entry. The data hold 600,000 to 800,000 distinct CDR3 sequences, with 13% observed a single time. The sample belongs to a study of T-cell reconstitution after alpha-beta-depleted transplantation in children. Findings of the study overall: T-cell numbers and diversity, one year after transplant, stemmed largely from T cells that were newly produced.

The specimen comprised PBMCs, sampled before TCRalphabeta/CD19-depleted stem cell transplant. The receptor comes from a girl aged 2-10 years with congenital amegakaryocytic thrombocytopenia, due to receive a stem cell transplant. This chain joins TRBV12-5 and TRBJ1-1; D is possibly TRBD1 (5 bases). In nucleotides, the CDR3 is TGTGCTAGTGGTTCCTCGGGGTTCGGGGCCGAAGCTTTCTTT. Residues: CASGSSGFGAEAFF.